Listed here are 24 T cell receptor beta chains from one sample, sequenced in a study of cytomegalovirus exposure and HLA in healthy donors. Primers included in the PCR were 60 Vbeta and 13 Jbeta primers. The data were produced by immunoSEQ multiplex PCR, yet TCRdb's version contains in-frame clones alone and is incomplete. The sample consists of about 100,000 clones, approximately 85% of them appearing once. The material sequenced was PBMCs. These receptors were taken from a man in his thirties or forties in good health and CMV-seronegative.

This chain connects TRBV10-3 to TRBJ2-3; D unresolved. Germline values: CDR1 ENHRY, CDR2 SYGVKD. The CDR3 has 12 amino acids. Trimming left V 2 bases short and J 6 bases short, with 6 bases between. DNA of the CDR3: TGTGCCATCAGTGAGACAGCTGATACGCAGTATTTT. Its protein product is CAISETADTQYF.

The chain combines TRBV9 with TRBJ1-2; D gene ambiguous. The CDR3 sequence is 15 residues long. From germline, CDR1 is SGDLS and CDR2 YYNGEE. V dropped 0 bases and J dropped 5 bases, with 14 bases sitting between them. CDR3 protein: CASSVDEGAGYGYTF. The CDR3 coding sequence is TGTGCCAGCAGCGTAGACGAGGGTGCAGGATATGGCTACACCTTC.

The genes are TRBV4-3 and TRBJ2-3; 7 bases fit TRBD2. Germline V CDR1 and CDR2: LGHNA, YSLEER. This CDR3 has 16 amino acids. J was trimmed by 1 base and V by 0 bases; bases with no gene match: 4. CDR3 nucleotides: TGCGCCAGCAGCCAAGATGACACTAGCGGCACAGATACGCAGTATTTT. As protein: CASSQDDTSGTDTQYF.

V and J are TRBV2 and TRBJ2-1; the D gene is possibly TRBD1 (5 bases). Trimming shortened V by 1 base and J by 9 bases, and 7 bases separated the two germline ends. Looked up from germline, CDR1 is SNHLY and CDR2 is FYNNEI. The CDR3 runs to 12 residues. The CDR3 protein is CASSEGRGEQFF. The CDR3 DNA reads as TGTGCCAGCAGTGAAGGAAGGGGTGAGCAGTTCTTC.

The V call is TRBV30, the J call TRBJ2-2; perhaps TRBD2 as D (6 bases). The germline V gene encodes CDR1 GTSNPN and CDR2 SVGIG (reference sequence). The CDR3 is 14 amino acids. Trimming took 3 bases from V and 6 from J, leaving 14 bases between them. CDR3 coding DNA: TGTGCCTGGAGGGATAGCGGCGTCGCCGGGGAGCTGTTTTTT. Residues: CAWRDSGVAGELFF.

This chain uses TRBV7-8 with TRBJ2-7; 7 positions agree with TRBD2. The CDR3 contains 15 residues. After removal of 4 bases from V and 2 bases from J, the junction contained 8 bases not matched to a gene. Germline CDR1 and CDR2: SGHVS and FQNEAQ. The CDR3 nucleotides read TGTGCCAGCAGCTCCTCGACTAGCCGTCCCTACGAGCAGTACTTC. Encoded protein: CASSSSTSRPYEQYF.

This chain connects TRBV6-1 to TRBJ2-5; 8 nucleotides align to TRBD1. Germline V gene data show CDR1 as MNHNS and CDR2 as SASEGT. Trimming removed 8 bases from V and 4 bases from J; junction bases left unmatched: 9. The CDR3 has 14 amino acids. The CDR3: CASGRPGQVETQYF. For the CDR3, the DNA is TGTGCCAGCGGTAGACCGGGACAGGTAGAGACCCAGTACTTC.

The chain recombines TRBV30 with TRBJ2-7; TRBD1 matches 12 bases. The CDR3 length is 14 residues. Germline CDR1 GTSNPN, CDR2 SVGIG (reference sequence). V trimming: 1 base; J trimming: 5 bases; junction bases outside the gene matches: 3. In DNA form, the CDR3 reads TGTGCCTGGAGTGGTGGGACAGGGGGCAACGAGCAGTACTTC. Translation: CAWSGGTGGNEQYF.

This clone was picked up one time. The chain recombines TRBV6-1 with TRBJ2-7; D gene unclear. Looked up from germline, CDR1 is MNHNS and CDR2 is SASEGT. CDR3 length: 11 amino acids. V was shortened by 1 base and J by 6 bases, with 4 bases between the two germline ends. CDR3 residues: CASSEVSEQYF. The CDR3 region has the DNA TGTGCCAGCAGTGAAGTGAGCGAGCAGTACTTC.

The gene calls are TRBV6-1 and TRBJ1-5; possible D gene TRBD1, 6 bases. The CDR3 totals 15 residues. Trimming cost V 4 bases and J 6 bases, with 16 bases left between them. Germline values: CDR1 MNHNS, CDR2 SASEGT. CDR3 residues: CASSVTPTGTQPQHF. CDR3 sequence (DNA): TGTGCCAGCAGTGTAACCCCGACAGGTACTCAGCCCCAGCATTTT.

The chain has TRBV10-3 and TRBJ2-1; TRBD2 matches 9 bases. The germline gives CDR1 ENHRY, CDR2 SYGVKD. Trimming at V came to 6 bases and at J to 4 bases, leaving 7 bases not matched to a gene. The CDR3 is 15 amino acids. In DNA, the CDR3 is TGTGCCATCAGGCAGGGACTAGCAGCTTACAATGAGCAGTTCTTC. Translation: CAIRQGLAAYNEQFF.

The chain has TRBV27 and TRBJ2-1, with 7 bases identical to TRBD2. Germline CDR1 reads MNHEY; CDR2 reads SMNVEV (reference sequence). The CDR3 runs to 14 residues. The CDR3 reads CPNGGRTLYNEQFF. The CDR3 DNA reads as TGTCCCAACGGGGGGAGGACCCTATACAATGAGCAGTTCTTC.

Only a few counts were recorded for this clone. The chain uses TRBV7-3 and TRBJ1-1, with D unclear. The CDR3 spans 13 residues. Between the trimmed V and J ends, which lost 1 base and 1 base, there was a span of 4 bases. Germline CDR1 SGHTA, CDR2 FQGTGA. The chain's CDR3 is CASSLSRNTEAFF. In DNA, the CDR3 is TGTGCCAGCAGCTTAAGTCGGAACACTGAAGCTTTCTTT.

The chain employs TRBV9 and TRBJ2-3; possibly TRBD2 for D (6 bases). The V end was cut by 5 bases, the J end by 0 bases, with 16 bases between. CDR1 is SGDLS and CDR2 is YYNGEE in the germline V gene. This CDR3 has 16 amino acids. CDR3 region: CASSDGGAGSTDTQYF. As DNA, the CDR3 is TGTGCCAGCAGTGACGGGGGAGCTGGTAGCACAGATACGCAGTATTTT.

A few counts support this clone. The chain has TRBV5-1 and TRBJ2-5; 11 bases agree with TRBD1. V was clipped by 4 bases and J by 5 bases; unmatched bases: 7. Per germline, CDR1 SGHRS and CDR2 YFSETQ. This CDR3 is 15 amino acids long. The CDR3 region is CASSMGQGDIETQYF. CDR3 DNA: TGCGCCAGCAGCATGGGACAGGGGGACATCGAGACCCAGTACTTC.

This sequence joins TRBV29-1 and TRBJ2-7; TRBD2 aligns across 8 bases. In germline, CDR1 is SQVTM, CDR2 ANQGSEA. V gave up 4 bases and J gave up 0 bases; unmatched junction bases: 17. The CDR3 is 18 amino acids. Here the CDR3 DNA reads TGCAGCGTTGGGCAGTTTGTCTCCGCGGGGGGCATCTCCTACGAGCAGTACTTC. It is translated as CSVGQFVSAGGISYEQYF.

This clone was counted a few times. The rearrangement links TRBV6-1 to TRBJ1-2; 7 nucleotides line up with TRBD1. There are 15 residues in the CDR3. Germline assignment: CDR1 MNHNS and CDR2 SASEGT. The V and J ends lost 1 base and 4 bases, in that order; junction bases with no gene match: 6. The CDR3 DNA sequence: TGTGCCAGCAGTGAAGACAGGGGTTCCGGCTATGGCTACACCTTC. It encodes CASSEDRGSGYGYTF.

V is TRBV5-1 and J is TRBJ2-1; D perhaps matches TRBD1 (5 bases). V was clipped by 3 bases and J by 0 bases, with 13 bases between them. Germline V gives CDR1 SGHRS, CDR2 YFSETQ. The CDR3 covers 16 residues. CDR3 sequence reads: CASSSRQSGSYNEQFF. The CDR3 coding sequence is TGCGCCAGCAGCTCTCGACAGTCTGGCTCCTACAATGAGCAGTTCTTC. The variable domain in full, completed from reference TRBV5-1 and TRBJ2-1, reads KAGVTQTPRYLIKTRGQQVTLSCSPISGHRSVSWYQQTPGQGLQFLFEYFSETQRNKGNFPGRFSGRQFSNSRSEMNVSTLELGDSALYLCASSSRQSGSYNEQFFGPGTRLTVL.

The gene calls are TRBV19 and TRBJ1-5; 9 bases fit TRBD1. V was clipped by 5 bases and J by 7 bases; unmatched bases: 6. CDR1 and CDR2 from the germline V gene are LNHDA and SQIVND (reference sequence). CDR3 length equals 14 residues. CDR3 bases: TGTGCCAGTAGTGGAACAGGGGGCCGGCAGCCCCAGCATTTT. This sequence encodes CASSGTGGRQPQHF.

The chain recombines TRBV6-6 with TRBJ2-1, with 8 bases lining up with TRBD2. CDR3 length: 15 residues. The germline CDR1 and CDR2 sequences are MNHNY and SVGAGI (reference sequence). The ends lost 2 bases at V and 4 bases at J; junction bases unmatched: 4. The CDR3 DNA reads TGTGCCAGCAGTTACGAGCGGGAGAGATACAATGAGCAGTTCTTC. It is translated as CASSYERERYNEQFF.

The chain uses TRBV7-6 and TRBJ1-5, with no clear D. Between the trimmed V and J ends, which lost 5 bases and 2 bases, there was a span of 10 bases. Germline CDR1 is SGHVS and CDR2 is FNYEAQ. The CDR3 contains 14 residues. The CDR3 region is CASSPDPGNQPQHF. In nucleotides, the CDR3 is TGTGCCAGCAGCCCCGATCCGGGCAATCAGCCCCAGCATTTT.

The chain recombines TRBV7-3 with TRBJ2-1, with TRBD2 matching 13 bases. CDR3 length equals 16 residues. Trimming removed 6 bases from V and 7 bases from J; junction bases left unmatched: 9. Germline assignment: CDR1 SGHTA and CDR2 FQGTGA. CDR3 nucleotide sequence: TGTGCCAGCAGTTTCTCGGGACTAGCGGGATCAAATGAGCAGTTCTTC. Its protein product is CASSFSGLAGSNEQFF.

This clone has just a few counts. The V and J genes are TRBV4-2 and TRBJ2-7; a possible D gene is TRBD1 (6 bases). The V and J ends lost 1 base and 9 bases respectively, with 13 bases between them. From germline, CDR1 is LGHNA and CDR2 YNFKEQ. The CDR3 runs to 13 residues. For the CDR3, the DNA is TGTGCCAGCAGCCAAGGTCAGGGGTCGTCGCAGTACTTC. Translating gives CASSQGQGSSQYF.

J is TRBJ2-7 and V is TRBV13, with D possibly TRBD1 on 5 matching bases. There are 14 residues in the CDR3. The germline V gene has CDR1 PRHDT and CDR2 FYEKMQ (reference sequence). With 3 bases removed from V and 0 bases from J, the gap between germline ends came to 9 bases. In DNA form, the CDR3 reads TGTGCCAGCAGCTTGGACACCTACTCCTACGAGCAGTACTTC. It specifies CASSLDTYSYEQYF.